These 29 T cell receptor beta chains came from one sample sequenced in a study of T cell repertoires in cytomegalovirus infection. TCRdb ran MiXCR on the reads and lists one entry per CDR3 protein. The repertoire holds more than 400,000 distinct CDR3 sequences, with about 26% as singletons. The sequenced sample consisted of PBMCs. The receptors stem from a human donor in good health (CMV status not recorded). Some clones in this sample may be carry-over from other donors' samples.

In its sample, this clonotype was seen many times. The J gene is TRBJ2-7, the V gene TRBV7-2, with TRBD2 matching 7 bases. CDR3 size: 20 residues. Germline trimming cut 5 bases from V and 5 bases from J; bases unmatched to any gene: 27. Germline CDR1 SGHTA, CDR2 FQGNSA. The CDR3 DNA follows: TGTGCCAGCAGCGCTACATTGAGGCAGCGAGCGGGACCGGTCAGGGACGAGCAGTACTTC. Protein sequence: CASSATLRQRAGPVRDEQYF.

This clonotype was detected ten times or more. The rearrangement uses TRBV7-2 and TRBJ1-5; TRBD1 matches 7 bases. After removal of 3 bases from V and 6 bases from J, the junction contained 5 bases not matched to a gene. Germline V gives CDR1 SGHTA, CDR2 FQGNSA. The CDR3 has 14 amino acids. The CDR3 region is CASSLTGSLQPQHF. The CDR3 DNA sequence: TGTGCCAGCAGCTTGACAGGGTCTCTTCAGCCCCAGCATTTT.

Of note for this clonotype: A single base separates this from a much larger clone, so it may be a read error. The chain links TRBV7-2 to TRBJ1-6; D ambiguous. Germline CDR1 is SGHTA and CDR2 is FQGNSA. Trimming removed 4 bases from V and 7 bases from J, with 11 bases in between. This CDR3 spans 14 amino acids. CDR3 coding DNA: TGTGCCAGCAGCTGCGACGGGCCAAATTCACCCCTCCACTTT. Translation: CASSCDGPNSPLHF.

V and J are TRBV4-1 and TRBJ2-2; D remains unclear. Trimming stripped 1 base from V and 6 bases from J, with 6 bases between. Germline V CDR1 and CDR2: MGHRA, YSYEKL. This CDR3 spans 13 amino acids. In DNA form, the CDR3 reads TGCGCCAGCAGCCAAGTTATCGCCGGGGAGCTGTTTTTT. It specifies CASSQVIAGELFF.

This clonotype appeared many times. The V gene is TRBV28, the J gene TRBJ2-3; TRBD1 might be the D (6 bases). Trimming removed 7 bases from V and 4 bases from J, with 21 bases in between. CDR3 length: 16 residues. The germline CDR1 and CDR2 sequences are MDHEN and SYDVKM. CDR3 bases: TGTGCCAGCATCCCCGAGGGACACCCGTCCGCAGATACGCAGTATTTT. Protein sequence: CASIPEGHPSADTQYF.

The gene calls are TRBV7-9 and TRBJ2-3; 7 nucleotides agree with TRBD1. This CDR3 region has 15 residues. From germline, CDR1 is SEHNR and CDR2 FQNEAQ (reference sequence). With 2 bases clipped from V and 5 bases from J, the junction kept 7 bases outside the gene matches. The CDR3 spells CASSLSGQWGDTQYF. Here the CDR3 DNA reads TGTGCCAGCAGCTTATCGGGACAGTGGGGAGATACGCAGTATTTT.

The chain couples TRBV9 to TRBJ2-1, with a weak D call TRBD2 (7 bases). There are 15 residues in the CDR3. In germline, CDR1 is SGDLS, CDR2 YYNGEE. The V gene lost 0 bases and the J gene lost 8 bases, with 15 bases spanning the gap. CDR3 region: CASSVGGGLPYEQFF. CDR3 nucleotides: TGTGCCAGCAGCGTAGGAGGGGGACTACCTTATGAGCAGTTCTTC.

The chain joins TRBV9 to TRBJ2-1, with 7 bases matching TRBD2. There are 16 residues in the CDR3. V trimming: 6 bases; J trimming: 3 bases; junction bases outside the gene matches: 12. CDR1 is SGDLS, CDR2 YYNGEE, per germline. CDR3 loop: CASTAPGTSDYNEQFF. The CDR3 coding sequence is TGTGCCAGCACCGCTCCGGGAACTAGCGACTACAATGAGCAGTTCTTC.

CDR3: CASSDGTSIPIGPDEQFF. The CDR3 region has the DNA TGTGCCAGCAGTGACGGGACTAGTATTCCAATTGGGCCCGATGAGCAGTTCTTC. The chain has TRBV2 and TRBJ2-1; 8 bases line up with TRBD2. The CDR3 extends over 18 amino acids. After removal of 3 bases from V and 8 bases from J, the junction contained 18 bases not matched to a gene. Germline V gene lookup returns CDR1 SNHLY and CDR2 FYNNEI. The full variable domain, completed using reference TRBV2 and TRBJ2-1, is EPEVTQTPSHQVTQMGQEVILRCVPISNHLYFYWYRQILGQKVEFLVSFYNNEISEKSEIFDDQFSVERPDGSNFTLKIRSTKLEDSAMYFCASSDGTSIPIGPDEQFFGPGTRLTVL.

CDR3 coding DNA: TGTGCCAGCAGCGCGCGGGACAGGGGAGAGACCCAGTACTTC. Translation: CASSARDRGETQYF. This chain joins TRBV11-2 and TRBJ2-5; 10 bases line up with TRBD1. The germline V gene encodes CDR1 SGHAT and CDR2 FQNNGV. The CDR3 consists of 14 residues. V shed 5 bases and J 4 bases; nucleotides not matched to a gene: 4.

V is TRBV10-3 and J is TRBJ2-1, with 7 nucleotides matching TRBD2. This CDR3 region has 16 residues. From germline, CDR1 is ENHRY and CDR2 SYGVKD. Germline trimming cut 10 bases from V and 0 bases from J; bases unmatched to any gene: 12. CDR3: CATLRSGGSSYNEQFF. The CDR3 DNA is TGTGCCACTCTCAGGTCGGGCGGGAGCTCCTACAATGAGCAGTTCTTC.

J is TRBJ2-1 and V is TRBV10-3; 15 bases match TRBD2. With V trimmed by 5 bases and J by 0 bases, 5 bases remained unmatched. This CDR3 region has 18 residues. Germline CDR1 is ENHRY and CDR2 is SYGVKD. The CDR3 DNA sequence: TGTGCCATCAGTACGGGACTAGCGGGAGGATCCTCCTACAATGAGCAGTTCTTC. This sequence encodes CAISTGLAGGSSYNEQFF.

Ten or more counts support this clonotype. The V call is TRBV7-6, the J call TRBJ2-3; TRBD1 matches 10 bases. The germline CDR1 and CDR2 sequences are SGHVS and FNYEAQ. There are 13 residues in the CDR3. With 5 bases clipped from V and 5 bases from J, the junction kept 1 base outside the gene matches. As DNA, the CDR3 is TGTGCCAGCAGCGACAGGGGGCGAGATACGCAGTATTTT. This translates into CASSDRGRDTQYF.

This rearrangement joins TRBV6-2 or TRBV6-3 to TRBJ2-7; possibly TRBD1 or TRBD2 for D (6 bases each). This CDR3 contains 14 residues. The ends were cut back, 3 bases at V and 6 bases at J, with 15 bases in the middle. The germline V gene encodes CDR1 MNHEY and CDR2 SVGEGT. CDR3 DNA: TGTGCCAGCAGTTATGTCAGGGGAGGACGCGAGCAGTACGTC. Protein product: CASSYVRGGREQYV.

This clonotype has just a few counts. The chain links TRBV4-3 to TRBJ1-4; no clear D gene. The CDR3 consists of 16 residues. The V end was cut by 1 base, the J end by 2 bases, with 11 bases between. Germline lookup yields CDR1 LGHNA and CDR2 YSLEER. The CDR3 DNA reads as TGCGCCAGCAGCCAAGGAAGAAGAACTACTAATGAAAAACTGTTTTTT. This codes for CASSQGRRTTNEKLFF.

The chain carries TRBV7-9 and TRBJ1-1; no clear D gene. The ends were cut back, 4 bases at V and 1 base at J, with 10 bases in the middle. This CDR3 contains 14 residues. Germline lookup yields CDR1 SEHNR and CDR2 FQNEAQ (reference sequence). CDR3 sequence (DNA): TGTGCCAGCAGCTCCAGACCCCAGAACACTGAAGCTTTCTTT. Translating it yields CASSSRPQNTEAFF.

This clonotype was seen repeatedly, ten times or more. The chain couples TRBV7-2 to TRBJ2-1; maybe TRBD1 (6 bases). Germline V lookup: CDR1 SGHTA, CDR2 FQGNSA. Trimming took off 5 bases at V and 0 bases at J, with 14 bases between the two ends. This CDR3 has 16 amino acids. CDR3 amino acids: CASSRGGGFSYNEQFF. The DNA for the CDR3 is TGTGCCAGCAGCCGTGGGGGCGGGTTCTCCTACAATGAGCAGTTCTTC.

This clonotype has more than one count but fewer than ten. The chain couples TRBV2 to TRBJ2-7; D may correspond to TRBD1 or TRBD2 (5 bases each). This CDR3 spans 18 amino acids. Deletions cut 2 bases from V and 4 bases from J, with 24 bases between. Germline V gene sequence: CDR1 SNHLY, CDR2 FYNNEI. CDR3 bases: TGTGCCAGCAGTGAACAGTTGGAGGACATGAAGCGGACGTACGAGCAGTACTTC. It codes for CASSEQLEDMKRTYEQYF. Full variable domain (rest looked up from reference TRBV2 and TRBJ2-7): EPEVTQTPSHQVTQMGQEVILRCVPISNHLYFYWYRQILGQKVEFLVSFYNNEISEKSEIFDDQFSVERPDGSNFTLKIRSTKLEDSAMYFCASSEQLEDMKRTYEQYFGPGTRLTVT.

The chain recombines TRBV12-3 or TRBV12-4 with TRBJ1-2; 9 positions match TRBD1. Trimming at V came to 2 bases and at J to 4 bases, leaving 5 bases not matched to a gene. This CDR3 spans 15 amino acids. The CDR3 bases are TGTGCCAGCAGTTTATCGTGGGACAGGGCCTATGGCTACACCTTC. It specifies CASSLSWDRAYGYTF.

The rearrangement links TRBV27 to TRBJ1-6; TRBD1 aligns across 9 bases. CDR3 length equals 19 residues. The germline gives CDR1 MNHEY, CDR2 SMNVEV (reference sequence). The V gene end was trimmed by 6 bases and the J gene end by 0 bases; junction bases not matched to a gene: 12. The CDR3 nucleotides are TGTGCCAGCAGGAGACCCGGGACAGGGCCGAGCTCCTATAATTCACCCCTCCACTTT. It codes for CASRRPGTGPSSYNSPLHF.

J is TRBJ2-3 and V is TRBV5-1; D might be TRBD1 or TRBD2, each matching 6 bases. Germline CDR1 SGHRS, CDR2 YFSETQ. V lost 5 bases, J lost 0 bases, and 13 bases lay in between. The CDR3 consists of 15 residues. CDR3 protein: CASRRGVPSTDTQYF. CDR3 nucleotides: TGCGCCAGCAGAAGGGGGGTCCCTAGCACAGATACGCAGTATTTT.

The gene calls are TRBV12-3 or TRBV12-4 and TRBJ1-1, with 9 bases matching TRBD1. The CDR3 is 17 residues long. V lost 6 bases and J lost 5; bases outside the gene matches: 16. The CDR3 loop reads CASSRTGTGRWRTEAFF. CDR3 DNA sequence: TGTGCCAGCAGCAGAACCGGGACAGGGAGATGGAGGACTGAAGCTTTCTTT.

This clonotype has just a few counts. The V gene is TRBV6-1, the J gene TRBJ2-7; the match to TRBD2 covers 7 bases. Germline V lookup: CDR1 MNHNS, CDR2 SASEGT. The CDR3 has 14 residues. V lost 6 bases to trimming and J lost 5 bases; unmatched junction nucleotides: 10. CDR3 nucleotide sequence: TGTGCCAGCAGCCCCAGCGGGGTTTCCCACGAGCAGTACTTC. Translated, it gives CASSPSGVSHEQYF.

The chain employs TRBV15 and TRBJ1-4; D possibly corresponds to TRBD1 (5 bases). The V end lost 5 bases, the J end lost 7 bases, and 17 bases lay between the germline ends. Germline V gene sequence: CDR1 LNHNV, CDR2 YYDKDF (reference sequence). The CDR3 has 15 amino acids. CDR3 sequence: CATSPPRVGGEKLFF. Here the CDR3 DNA reads TGTGCCACCAGCCCACCCAGGGTTGGGGGTGAAAAACTGTTTTTT.

This clonotype was seen repeatedly, ten times or more. V gene TRBV7-9 combines with J gene TRBJ2-1; no firm D call. V was cut by 5 bases and J by 7 bases, with 12 bases left in between. The CDR3 extends over 13 amino acids. Germline values: CDR1 SEHNR, CDR2 FQNEAQ (reference sequence). DNA for the CDR3: TGTGCCAGCAGCCCCCCGGGCGGAAATGAGCAGTTCTTC. Translated, it gives CASSPPGGNEQFF.

The chain links TRBV6-5 to TRBJ2-7; TRBD2 agrees at 8 bases. The length of the CDR3 is 15 residues. The V segment lost 6 bases and the J segment 1 base; nucleotides outside the gene matches: 8. CDR1 MNHEY and CDR2 SVGAGI come from the germline V gene. CDR3 in DNA: TGTGCCAGCAGGCCGACGGGGGGGGCTTCCTACGAGCAGTACGTC. It specifies CASRPTGGASYEQYV.

This clonotype came up a few times. V is TRBV7-9 and J is TRBJ1-2; unclear D gene. V was trimmed by 0 bases and J by 4 bases, leaving 9 bases between them. In germline, CDR1 is SEHNR, CDR2 FQNEAQ (reference sequence). CDR3 size: 14 residues. In DNA, the CDR3 is TGTGCCAGCAGCTTAGCAGGGTCGACCTATGGCTACACCTTC. Translated: CASSLAGSTYGYTF.

V gene TRBV19 combines with J gene TRBJ2-6; the D is unclear. CDR3 length equals 15 residues. V shed 5 bases and J shed 8 bases, with 16 bases lying between them. Germline loops: CDR1 LNHDA, CDR2 SQIVND (reference sequence). CDR3 bases: TGTGCCAGTAGTGCCGAGACGGCGCGTTCCAACGTCCTGACTTTC. Residues: CASSAETARSNVLTF.

The chain recombines TRBV5-6 with TRBJ1-2; D is uncertain. CDR1 and CDR2 (germline): SGHDT, YYEEEE. Between the trimmed V and J ends, which lost 0 bases and 4 bases, there was a span of 7 bases. This CDR3 has 13 amino acids. CDR3 sequence: CASSLGVPYGYTF. The CDR3 DNA reads as TGTGCCAGCAGCTTGGGGGTTCCCTATGGCTACACCTTC.